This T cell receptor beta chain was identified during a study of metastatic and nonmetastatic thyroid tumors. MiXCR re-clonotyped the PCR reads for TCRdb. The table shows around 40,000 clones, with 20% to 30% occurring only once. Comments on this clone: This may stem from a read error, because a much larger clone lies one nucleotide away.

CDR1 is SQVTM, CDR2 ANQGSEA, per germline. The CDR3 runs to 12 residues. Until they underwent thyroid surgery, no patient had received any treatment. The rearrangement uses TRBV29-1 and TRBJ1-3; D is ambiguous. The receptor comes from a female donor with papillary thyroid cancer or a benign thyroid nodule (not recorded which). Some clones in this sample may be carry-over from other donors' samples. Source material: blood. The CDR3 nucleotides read TGCAGCGTTGGCAATGCCCCCAACACCGTATATTTT. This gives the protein CSVGNAPNTVYF.